The sequence of this T cell receptor (beta chain) was determined in a study of T cells in localized non-small cell lung cancer. Assay used: immunoSEQ multiplex PCR; TCRdb lists only in-frame clones, some missing. The sample includes several thousand clones, 87% of them seen just once. The CDR3 has 18 amino acids. Germline loops: CDR1 SGHVS, CDR2 FNYEAQ. With V trimmed by 1 base and J by 1 base, 12 bases remained unmatched. This clone was observed once. As yet, its antigen is unknown. Study-level findings and limits: Heterogeneity within the tumor remains possible, as just one region underwent sequencing. A median of around 60 clones ranked among the top 100 in tumor appeared in adjacent lung.

The V call is TRBV7-6, the J call TRBJ1-2; TRBD1 aligns across 7 bases. The receptor was derived from a male donor older than 55 with stage I lung adenocarcinoma. The sequencing used peripheral blood, collected before any cancer treatment. The CDR3 loop reads CASSLDRTGELLNYGYTF. CDR3 in DNA: TGTGCCAGCAGCTTAGATAGGACAGGAGAACTACTTAACTATGGCTACACCTTC.